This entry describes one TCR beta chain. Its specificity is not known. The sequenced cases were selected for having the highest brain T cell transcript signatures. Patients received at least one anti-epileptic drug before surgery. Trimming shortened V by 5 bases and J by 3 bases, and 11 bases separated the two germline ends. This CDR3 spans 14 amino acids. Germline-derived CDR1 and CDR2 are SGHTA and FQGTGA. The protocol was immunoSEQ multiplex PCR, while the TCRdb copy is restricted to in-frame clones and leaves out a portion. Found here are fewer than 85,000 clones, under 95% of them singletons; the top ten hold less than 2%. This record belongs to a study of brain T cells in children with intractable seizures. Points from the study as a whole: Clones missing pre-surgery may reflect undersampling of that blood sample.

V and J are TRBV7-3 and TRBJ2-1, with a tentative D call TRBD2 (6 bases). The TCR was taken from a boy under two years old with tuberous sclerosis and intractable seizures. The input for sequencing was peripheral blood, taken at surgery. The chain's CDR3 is CASSRAGGYNEQFF. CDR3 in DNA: TGTGCCAGCAGCCGGGCCGGGGGCTACAATGAGCAGTTCTTC.